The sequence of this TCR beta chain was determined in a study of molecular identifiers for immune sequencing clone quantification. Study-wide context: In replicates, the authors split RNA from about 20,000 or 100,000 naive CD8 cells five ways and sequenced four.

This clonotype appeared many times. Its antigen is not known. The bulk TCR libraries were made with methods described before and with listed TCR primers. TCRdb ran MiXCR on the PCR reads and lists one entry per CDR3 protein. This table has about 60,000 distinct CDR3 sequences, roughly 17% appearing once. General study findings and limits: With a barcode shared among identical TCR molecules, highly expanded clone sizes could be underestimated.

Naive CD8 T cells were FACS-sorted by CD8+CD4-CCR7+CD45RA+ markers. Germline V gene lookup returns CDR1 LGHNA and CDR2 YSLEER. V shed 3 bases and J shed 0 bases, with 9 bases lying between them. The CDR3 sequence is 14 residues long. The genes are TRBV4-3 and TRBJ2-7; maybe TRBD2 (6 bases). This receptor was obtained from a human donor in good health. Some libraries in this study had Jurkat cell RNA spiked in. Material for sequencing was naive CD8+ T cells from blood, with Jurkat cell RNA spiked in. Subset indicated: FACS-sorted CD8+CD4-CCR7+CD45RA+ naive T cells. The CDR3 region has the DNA TGCGCCAGCAGCCAGGAGGGGAGCTCCTACGAGCAGTACTTC. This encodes CASSQEGSSYEQYF.